This entry features one TCR beta chain sequence. The data derive from a study of blood T cell repertoires in COVID-19. Study details: Samples came from the United States, Italy and Spain, spanning acute and convalescent COVID-19. T cells, B-cell-depleted T cells, or PBMCs provided the cDNA or gDNA that served as material.

Original analysis: Counts of nucleated cells, estimated from reference gene primer amplification, were obtained. The data were produced by immunoSEQ multiplex PCR, yet TCRdb's version contains in-frame clones alone and is incomplete. That table is the source of V, J and clone size, and D and trimming were worked out from the DNA. The sample lists around 100,000 clones, 80% to 90% occurring once. The specimen was peripheral blood. The sequence was collected from a human donor in a cohort sampled during active COVID-19.

CDR3 protein: CATSREQVSTDTQYF. Here the CDR3 DNA reads TGTGCCACCAGCAGAGAACAGGTTAGCACAGATACGCAGTATTTT. The genes are TRBV15 and TRBJ2-3; maybe TRBD1 (5 bases). Germline CDR1 is LNHNV and CDR2 is YYDKDF (reference sequence). Trimming took 0 bases from V and 0 from J, leaving 7 bases between them. The CDR3 loop spans 15 amino acids.